This T cell receptor (beta chain) was retrieved from a study of Ad26.COV2.S vaccination and SARS-CoV-2 variants. Findings and limits, study-wide: Measurements of TCR breadth and depth may have given underestimates of the total T cell responses.

Regarding treatment: 15 to 20 received Ad26.COV2.S at low or high dose, single or two shots; 5 received placebo; per-sample allocation not given. Day 63 after the first injection of vaccine or placebo was the sampling time. Built on an Ad26 vector, the vaccine expressed Wuhan-strain SARS-CoV-2 spike. Comment on this clone: Its antigen is not known.

Germline V gene data show CDR1 as SGHNT and CDR2 as YENEEA. The CDR3 contains 15 residues. The V end lost 3 bases, the J end lost 3 bases, and 12 bases lay between the germline ends. Assay: immunoSEQ multiplex PCR; the TCRdb copy retains only in-frame clones and omits some. Of approximately 400,000 clones listed, roughly four fifths were seen once; the top ten hold more than 7%. The source was peripheral blood, collected in a trial of Ad26.COV2.S vaccine versus placebo. The chain recombines TRBV11-3 with TRBJ2-1; possibly TRBD2 for D (6 bases). This TCR derives from a person aged 18-65 years who received the Ad26.COV2.S COVID-19 vaccine or a placebo. Written as DNA, the CDR3 is TGTGCCAGCAGCTTTGGGGGGAGCTTCTACAATGAGCAGTTCTTC. It yields the protein CASSFGGSFYNEQFF.